This entry concerns a single TCR beta chain. The record originates from a study of shared clonotypes between healthy human individuals. J lost 6 bases, V lost 1 base, and 10 bases had no gene match. The CDR3 totals 17 residues. Germline assignment: CDR1 SEHNR and CDR2 FQNEAQ (reference sequence). Naive CD8 cells comprised CD45RO-negative, CCR7-positively selected cells, excluding terminally differentiated effector memory CD45RA+ cells. All participating donors were Caucasian adults from Nashville, Tennessee. Produced via immunoSEQ multiplex PCR; TCRdb's table is partial and in-frame only. The table has about 2.1 million clones, roughly 91% seen once; the top ten hold 1.5% to 2%.

The V call is TRBV7-9, the J call TRBJ2-1, with TRBD1 identical over 9 bases. The source of this sequence is a man between 18 and 35 years old in good health. Some clones in this sample may be carry-over from other donors' samples. Sequencing used naive CD8+ T cells from PBMCs. The CDR3 DNA is TGTGCCAGCAGCTTAGGAGGACAGGGGAAAAAGGGCAATGAGCAGTTCTTC. It is translated as CASSLGGQGKKGNEQFF.